The next 14 T cell receptor beta chains were all read from a single sample in a study of T-cell reconstitution after alpha-beta-depleted transplantation in children. A TCRbeta library incorporating unique molecular identifiers was prepared. TCRdb reprocessed the PCR reads with MiXCR, giving one entry per CDR3 protein. Among about 340,000 distinct CDR3 sequences, about a sixth were seen once, and the ten largest hold just over 40%. Sequences were derived from PBMCs, mostly from graft donor cells, sampled 360 days after TCRalphabeta/CD19-depleted stem cell transplant. These TCRs come from a male patient aged 2-15 years who had a stem cell transplant for acute lymphoblastic leukemia, so the T cells may come from the graft donor.

This chain uses TRBV27 with TRBJ2-4, with TRBD2 matching over 9 bases. CDR3 size: 17 residues. J gave up 0 bases and V 6 bases, and 9 bases lay outside the gene matches. Germline-derived CDR1 and CDR2 are MNHEY and SMNVEV (reference sequence). The DNA of the CDR3 is TGTGCCAGCAGAGGAGCGGGAGGACTTCTAGCCAAAAACATTCAGTACTTC. Residues: CASRGAGGLLAKNIQYF.

This chain uses TRBV20-1 with TRBJ2-7; TRBD2 agrees at 10 bases. Germline V CDR1 and CDR2: DFQATT, SNEGSKA (reference sequence). The junction had 10 bases not matched to a gene; V was cut back by 3 bases and J by 2 bases. The CDR3 spans 16 residues. In nucleotides, the CDR3 is TGCAGTGCTAGGGAGACTATAGCGGGAGGCCCCTACGAGCAGTACTTC. Translating it yields CSARETIAGGPYEQYF.

The V and J genes are TRBV11-2 and TRBJ2-6; maybe TRBD1 (6 bases). CDR1 and CDR2 (germline): SGHAT, FQNNGV. V was shortened by 0 bases and J by 4 bases, with 13 bases between the two germline ends. The CDR3 runs 17 residues. CDR3 nucleotide sequence: TGTGCCAGCAGCTTAGATTCCAGGGGATGGGGGGCCAACGTCCTGACTTTC. This translates into CASSLDSRGWGANVLTF.

This sequence joins TRBV6-2 or TRBV6-3 and TRBJ2-5; tentative D call: TRBD1 (5 bases). Per the germline V gene, CDR1 is MNHEY and CDR2 is SVGEGT. V lost 5 bases, J lost 5 bases, and 18 bases lay in between. The CDR3 sequence is 15 residues long. The CDR3 DNA follows: TGTGCCAGCAGTCAACTATCTGGGGCAACGGAGACCCAGTACTTC. Its translation is CASSQLSGATETQYF.

The V and J genes are TRBV6-5 and TRBJ2-1; TRBD2 might be the D (5 bases). The germline V gene has CDR1 MNHEY and CDR2 SVGAGI. The CDR3 totals 12 residues. The V end lost 2 bases, the J end lost 6 bases, and 5 bases lay between the germline ends. In DNA, the CDR3 is TGTGCCAGCAGTTACGGGAGCAATGAGCAGTTCTTC. Its translation: CASSYGSNEQFF.

This clonotype turned up a few times. The V and J genes are TRBV4-3 and TRBJ1-5; 8 bases are shared with TRBD1. Germline V gene sequence: CDR1 LGHNA, CDR2 YSLEER. The CDR3 runs to 15 residues. J lost 6 bases, V lost 4 bases, and 8 bases had no gene match. In nucleotides, the CDR3 is TGCGCCAGCAGCCCCGAGACAGGGGTGATTCAGCCCCAGCATTTT. This sequence encodes CASSPETGVIQPQHF.

The V gene is TRBV7-8, the J gene TRBJ1-1; D uncertain. The ends were cut back, 3 bases at V and 8 bases at J, with 16 bases in the middle. CDR1 is SGHVS and CDR2 is FQNEAQ in the germline V gene. This CDR3 region has 14 residues. CDR3 bases: TGTGCCAGCAGCTTTAGCTCGGACGTCGGAGAAGCTTTCTTT. Its translation is CASSFSSDVGEAFF.

The rearrangement uses TRBV5-1 and TRBJ2-6; possibly TRBD2 for D (6 bases). The CDR3 consists of 15 residues. CDR1 is SGHRS, CDR2 YFSETQ, per germline. The germline V and J ends were trimmed by 5 bases and 0 bases, with 9 bases remaining between them. In DNA form, the CDR3 reads TGCGCCAGCAGGGAGGGAAACTCTGGGGCCAACGTCCTGACTTTC. Amino acids: CASREGNSGANVLTF. Complete variable domain (other parts from reference TRBV5-1 and TRBJ2-6): KAGVTQTPRYLIKTRGQQVTLSCSPISGHRSVSWYQQTPGQGLQFLFEYFSETQRNKGNFPGRFSGRQFSNSRSEMNVSTLELGDSALYLCASREGNSGANVLTFGAGSRLTVL.

This clonotype occurred a few times. The chain recombines TRBV4-3 with TRBJ2-1; TRBD1 is a possible D gene (5 bases). The ends were cut back, 1 base at V and 3 bases at J, with 7 bases in the middle. The CDR3 totals 14 residues. The germline gives CDR1 LGHNA, CDR2 YSLEER. CDR3 in amino acids: CASSQVDSYNEQFF. The CDR3, as DNA: TGCGCCAGCAGCCAAGTCGACAGCTACAATGAGCAGTTCTTC.

The chain has TRBV6-5 and TRBJ1-6; 8 bases match TRBD1. CDR1 and CDR2 from the germline V gene are MNHEY and SVGAGI. Trimming removed 4 bases from V and 5 bases from J; junction bases left unmatched: 4. The CDR3 loop spans 15 amino acids. CDR3 coding DNA: TGTGCCAGCAGTTCCCGGGACAGGAATAATTCACCCCTCCACTTT. This encodes CASSSRDRNNSPLHF.

V gene TRBV4-3 combines with J gene TRBJ2-1; D unclear. The CDR3 is 15 residues long. V dropped 1 base and J dropped 1 base, with 8 bases sitting between them. CDR1 and CDR2 (germline): LGHNA, YSLEER. The DNA for the CDR3 is TGCGCCAGCAGCCAAGTCTTCAGGTCCTACAATGAGCAGTTCTTC. Protein product: CASSQVFRSYNEQFF.

The V and J genes are TRBV6-2 or TRBV6-3 and TRBJ2-1; a possible D gene is TRBD2 (5 bases). This CDR3 has 15 amino acids. The germline gives CDR1 MNHEY, CDR2 SVGEGT. With 8 bases removed from V and 0 bases from J, the gap between germline ends came to 14 bases. The CDR3 DNA reads TGTGCCAGCCGGACTTTTAGCTACTCCTACAATGAGCAGTTCTTC. This encodes CASRTFSYSYNEQFF.

DNA for the CDR3: TGTGCCAGCAGGGAGACCGGGACAGACTACGAGCAGTACTTC. This translates into CASRETGTDYEQYF. The chain couples TRBV6-1 to TRBJ2-7; 7 bases agree with TRBD1. V was pared by 6 bases and J by 3 bases, with 8 bases of the junction left unmatched. CDR1 and CDR2 from the germline V gene are MNHNS and SASEGT. This CDR3 has 14 amino acids.

This clonotype was seen more than once but under ten times. This chain links TRBV4-3 with TRBJ1-2; D gene uncertain. There are 12 residues in the CDR3. Germline CDR1 and CDR2: LGHNA and YSLEER. The germline V and J ends were trimmed by 0 bases and 7 bases, with 6 bases remaining between them. CDR3 coding DNA: TGCGCCAGCAGCCAAGACCATGGTGGCTACACCTTC. Residues: CASSQDHGGYTF.